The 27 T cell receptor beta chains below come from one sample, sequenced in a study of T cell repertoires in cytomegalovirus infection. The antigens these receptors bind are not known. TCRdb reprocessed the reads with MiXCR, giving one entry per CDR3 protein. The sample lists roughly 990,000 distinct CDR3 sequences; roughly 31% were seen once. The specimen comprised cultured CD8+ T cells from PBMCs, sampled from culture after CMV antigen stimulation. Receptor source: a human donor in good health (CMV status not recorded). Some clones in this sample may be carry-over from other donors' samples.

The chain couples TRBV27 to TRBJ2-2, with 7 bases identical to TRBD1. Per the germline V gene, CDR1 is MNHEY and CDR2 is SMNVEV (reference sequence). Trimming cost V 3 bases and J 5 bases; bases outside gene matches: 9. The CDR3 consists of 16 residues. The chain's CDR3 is CASSFSPGTATGELFF. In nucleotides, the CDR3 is TGTGCCAGCAGTTTCTCCCCCGGGACAGCAACCGGGGAGCTGTTTTTT.

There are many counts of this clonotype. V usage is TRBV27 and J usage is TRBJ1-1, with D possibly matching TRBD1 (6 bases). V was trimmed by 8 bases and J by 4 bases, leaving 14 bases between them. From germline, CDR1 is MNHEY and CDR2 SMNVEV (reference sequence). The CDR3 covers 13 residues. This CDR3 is CASGQGQRTEAFF. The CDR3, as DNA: TGTGCCAGCGGCCAAGGACAGCGCACTGAAGCTTTCTTT.

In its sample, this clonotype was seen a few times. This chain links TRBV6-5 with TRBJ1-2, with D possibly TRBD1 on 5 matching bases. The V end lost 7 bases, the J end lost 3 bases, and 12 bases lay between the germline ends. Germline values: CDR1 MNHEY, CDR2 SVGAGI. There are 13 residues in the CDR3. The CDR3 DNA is TGTGCCAGCACCCCCGGAGGGGACTATGGCTACACCTTC. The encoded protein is CASTPGGDYGYTF.

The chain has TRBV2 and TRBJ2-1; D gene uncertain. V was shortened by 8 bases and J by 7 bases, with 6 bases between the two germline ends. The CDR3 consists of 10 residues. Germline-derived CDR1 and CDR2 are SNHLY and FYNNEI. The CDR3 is CASGHNEQFF. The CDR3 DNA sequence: TGTGCCAGCGGCCATAATGAGCAGTTCTTC. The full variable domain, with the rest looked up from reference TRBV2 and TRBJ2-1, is EPEVTQTPSHQVTQMGQEVILRCVPISNHLYFYWYRQILGQKVEFLVSFYNNEISEKSEIFDDQFSVERPDGSNFTLKIRSTKLEDSAMYFCASGHNEQFFGPGTRLTVL.

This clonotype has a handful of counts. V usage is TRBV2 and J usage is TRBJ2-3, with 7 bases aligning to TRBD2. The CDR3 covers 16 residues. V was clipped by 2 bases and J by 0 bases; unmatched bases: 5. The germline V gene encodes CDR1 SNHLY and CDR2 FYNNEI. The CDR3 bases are TGTGCCAGCAGTGAATGGCGGGGGACCAGCACAGATACGCAGTATTTT. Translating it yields CASSEWRGTSTDTQYF. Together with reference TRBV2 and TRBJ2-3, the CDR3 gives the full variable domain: EPEVTQTPSHQVTQMGQEVILRCVPISNHLYFYWYRQILGQKVEFLVSFYNNEISEKSEIFDDQFSVERPDGSNFTLKIRSTKLEDSAMYFCASSEWRGTSTDTQYFGPGTRLTVL.

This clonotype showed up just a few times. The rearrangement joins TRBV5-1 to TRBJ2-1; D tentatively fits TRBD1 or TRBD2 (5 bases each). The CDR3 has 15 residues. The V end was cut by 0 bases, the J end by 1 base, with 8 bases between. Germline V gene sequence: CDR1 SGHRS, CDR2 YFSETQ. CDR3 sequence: CASSLDWGSYNEQFF. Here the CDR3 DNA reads TGCGCCAGCAGCTTGGACTGGGGGTCCTACAATGAGCAGTTCTTC.

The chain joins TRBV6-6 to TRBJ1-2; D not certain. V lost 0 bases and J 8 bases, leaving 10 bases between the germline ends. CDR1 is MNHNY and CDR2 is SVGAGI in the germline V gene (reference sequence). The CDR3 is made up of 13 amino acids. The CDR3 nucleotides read TGTGCCAGCAGTTACTCACGCCAGTACGGCTACACCTTC. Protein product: CASSYSRQYGYTF.

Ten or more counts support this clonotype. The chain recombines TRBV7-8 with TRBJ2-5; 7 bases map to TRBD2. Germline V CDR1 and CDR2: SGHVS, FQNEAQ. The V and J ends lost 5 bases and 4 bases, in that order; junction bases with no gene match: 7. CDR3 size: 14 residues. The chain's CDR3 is CASSRGLGTETQYF. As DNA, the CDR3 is TGTGCCAGCAGCCGCGGACTAGGAACAGAGACCCAGTACTTC.

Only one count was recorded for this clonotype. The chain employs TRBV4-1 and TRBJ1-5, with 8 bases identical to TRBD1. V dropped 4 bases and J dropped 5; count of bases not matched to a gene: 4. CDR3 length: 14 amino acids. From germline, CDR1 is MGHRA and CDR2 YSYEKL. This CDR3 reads CASSRVTGDQPQHF. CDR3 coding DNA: TGCGCCAGCAGCCGGGTGACAGGGGATCAGCCCCAGCATTTT.

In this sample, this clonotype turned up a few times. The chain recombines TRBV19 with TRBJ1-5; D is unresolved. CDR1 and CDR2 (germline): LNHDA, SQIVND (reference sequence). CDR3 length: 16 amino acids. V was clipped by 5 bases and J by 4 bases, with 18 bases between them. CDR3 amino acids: CASSPDGRAPNQPQHF. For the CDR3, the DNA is TGTGCCAGTAGTCCCGACGGGAGGGCGCCGAATCAGCCCCAGCATTTT.

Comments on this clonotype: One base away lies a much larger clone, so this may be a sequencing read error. The chain's CDR3 is CASSAGLGGVGGYTF. The CDR3 DNA follows: TGTGCCAGCAGCGCCGGACTGGGCGGGGTGGGAGGCTACACCTTC. This sequence joins TRBV7-6 and TRBJ1-2; D is unresolved. The germline gives CDR1 SGHVS, CDR2 FNYEAQ. The CDR3 contains 15 residues. V was clipped by 5 bases and J by 8 bases, with 21 bases between them.

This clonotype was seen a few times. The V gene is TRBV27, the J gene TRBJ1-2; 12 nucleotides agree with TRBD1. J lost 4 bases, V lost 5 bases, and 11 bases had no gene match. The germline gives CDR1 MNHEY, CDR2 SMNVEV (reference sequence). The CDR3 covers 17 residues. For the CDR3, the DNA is TGTGCCAGCAGTCCCCTCGGGACAGGGGGCGAGGGCTATGGCTACACCTTC. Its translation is CASSPLGTGGEGYGYTF.

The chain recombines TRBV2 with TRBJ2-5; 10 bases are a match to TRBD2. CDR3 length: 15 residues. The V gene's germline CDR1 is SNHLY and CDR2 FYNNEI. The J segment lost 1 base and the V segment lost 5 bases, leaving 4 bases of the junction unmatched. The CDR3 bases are TGTGCCAGCAGTTCTAGCGGGGGAAGCCAAGAGACCCAGTACTTC. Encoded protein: CASSSSGGSQETQYF.

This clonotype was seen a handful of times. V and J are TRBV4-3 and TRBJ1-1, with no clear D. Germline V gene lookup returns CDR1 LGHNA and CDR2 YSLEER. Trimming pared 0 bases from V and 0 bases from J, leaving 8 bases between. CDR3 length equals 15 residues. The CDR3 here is CASSQDGSMNTEAFF. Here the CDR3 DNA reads TGCGCCAGCAGCCAAGATGGATCGATGAACACTGAAGCTTTCTTT.

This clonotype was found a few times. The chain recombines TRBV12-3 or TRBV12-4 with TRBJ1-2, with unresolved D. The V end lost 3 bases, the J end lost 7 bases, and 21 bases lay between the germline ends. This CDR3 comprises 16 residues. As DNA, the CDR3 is TGTGCCAGCAGTTTGGATCCTAAAGGGCGGGTTGCTGGCTACACCTTC. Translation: CASSLDPKGRVAGYTF.

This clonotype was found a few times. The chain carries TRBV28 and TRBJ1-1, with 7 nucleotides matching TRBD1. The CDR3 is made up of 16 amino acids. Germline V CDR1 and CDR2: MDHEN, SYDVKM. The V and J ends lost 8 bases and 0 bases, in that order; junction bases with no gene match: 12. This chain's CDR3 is CASGDKTGWVNTEAFF. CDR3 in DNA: TGTGCCAGCGGGGATAAGACAGGGTGGGTGAACACTGAAGCTTTCTTT.

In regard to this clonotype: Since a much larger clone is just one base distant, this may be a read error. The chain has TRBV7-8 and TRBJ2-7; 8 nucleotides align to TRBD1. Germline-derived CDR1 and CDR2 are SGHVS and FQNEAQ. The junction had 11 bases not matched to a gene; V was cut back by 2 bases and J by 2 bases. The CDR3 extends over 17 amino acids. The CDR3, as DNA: TGTGCCAGCAGCTTAAGTCCGGGACAGGATATGCCCTACGAGCAGTACTTC. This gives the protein CASSLSPGQDMPYEQYF.

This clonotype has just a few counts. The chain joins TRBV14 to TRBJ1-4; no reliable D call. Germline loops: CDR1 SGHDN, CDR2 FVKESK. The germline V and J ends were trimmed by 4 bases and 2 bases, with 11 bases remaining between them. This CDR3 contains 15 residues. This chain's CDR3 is CASSLDRGTNEKLFF. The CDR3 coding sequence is TGTGCCAGCAGCCTTGACCGCGGGACTAATGAAAAACTGTTTTTT.

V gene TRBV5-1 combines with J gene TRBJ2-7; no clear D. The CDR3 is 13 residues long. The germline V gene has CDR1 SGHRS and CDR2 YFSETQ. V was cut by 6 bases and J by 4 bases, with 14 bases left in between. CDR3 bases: TGCGCCAGCACCTCAAAACCCCCTTACGAGCAGTACTTC. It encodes CASTSKPPYEQYF.

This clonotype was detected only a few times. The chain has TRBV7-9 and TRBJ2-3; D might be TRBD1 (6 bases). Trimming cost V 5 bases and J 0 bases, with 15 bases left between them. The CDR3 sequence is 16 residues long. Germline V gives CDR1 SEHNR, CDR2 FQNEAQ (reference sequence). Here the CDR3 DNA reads TGTGCCAGCAGCCCGTTGAACAGGGCGAGCACAGATACGCAGTATTTT. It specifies CASSPLNRASTDTQYF.

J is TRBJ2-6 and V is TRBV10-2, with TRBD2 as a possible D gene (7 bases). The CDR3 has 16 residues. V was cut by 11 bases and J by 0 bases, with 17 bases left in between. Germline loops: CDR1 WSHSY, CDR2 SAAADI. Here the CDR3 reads CAVRGGGLSGANVLTF. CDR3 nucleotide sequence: TGCGCCGTCAGGGGCGGGGGTCTCTCTGGGGCCAACGTCCTGACTTTC.

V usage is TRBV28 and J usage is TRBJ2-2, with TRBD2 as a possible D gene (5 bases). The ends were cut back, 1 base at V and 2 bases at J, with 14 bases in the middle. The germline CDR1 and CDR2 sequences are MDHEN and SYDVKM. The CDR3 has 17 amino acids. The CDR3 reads CASSLSYLRTNTGELFF. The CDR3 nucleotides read TGTGCCAGCAGTTTATCTTACCTAAGGACTAACACCGGGGAGCTGTTTTTT.

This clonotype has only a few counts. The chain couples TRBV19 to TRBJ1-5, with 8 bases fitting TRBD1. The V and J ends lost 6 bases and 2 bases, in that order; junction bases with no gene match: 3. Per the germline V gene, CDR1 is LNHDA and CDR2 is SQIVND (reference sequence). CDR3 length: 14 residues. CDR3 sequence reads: CASRTGAGNQPQHF. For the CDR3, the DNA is TGTGCCAGTAGGACAGGGGCGGGCAATCAGCCCCAGCATTTT.

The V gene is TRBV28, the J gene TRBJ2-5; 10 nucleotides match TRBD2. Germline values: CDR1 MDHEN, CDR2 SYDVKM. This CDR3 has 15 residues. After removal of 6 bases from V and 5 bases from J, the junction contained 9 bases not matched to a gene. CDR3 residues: CASSPLGLAQETQYF. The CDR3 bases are TGTGCCAGCAGCCCCTTGGGACTAGCGCAGGAGACCCAGTACTTC.

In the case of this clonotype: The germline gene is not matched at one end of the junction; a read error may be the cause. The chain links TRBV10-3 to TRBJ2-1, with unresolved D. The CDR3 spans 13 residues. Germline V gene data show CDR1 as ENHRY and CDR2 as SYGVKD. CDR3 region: CAIRDDLADEQFF. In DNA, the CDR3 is TGTGCCATCCGTGATGACTTAGCTGATGAGCAGTTCTTC.

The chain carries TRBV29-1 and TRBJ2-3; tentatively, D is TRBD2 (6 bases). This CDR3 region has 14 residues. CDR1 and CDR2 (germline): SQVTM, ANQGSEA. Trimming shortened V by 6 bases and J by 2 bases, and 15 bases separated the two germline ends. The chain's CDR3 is CSVARDSYTDTQYF. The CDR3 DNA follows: TGCAGCGTCGCACGGGACTCCTACACAGATACGCAGTATTTT.

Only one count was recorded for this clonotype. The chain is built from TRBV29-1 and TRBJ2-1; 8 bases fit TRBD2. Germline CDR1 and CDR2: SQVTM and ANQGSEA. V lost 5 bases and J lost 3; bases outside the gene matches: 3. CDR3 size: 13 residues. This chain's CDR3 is CSVISGDYNEQFF. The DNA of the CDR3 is TGCAGCGTTATTAGCGGGGACTACAATGAGCAGTTCTTC.